This T cell receptor beta chain appears in the sequencing data of a study of vaccination effects on CD4 cells after COVID-19 (dated by TCRdb to between 2021 and 2024). Describing the broader study: Across the study, the median time from the second dose to post-vaccine sampling was 72 days (range 14 to 241). SARS-CoV-2 spike-specific CD4+ TCR repertoires were compared before and after mRNA vaccination in COVID-19 convalescent patients and in infection-naive vaccine recipients. The full study included roughly 11 COVID-19 convalescent patients and a few SARS-CoV-2-naive healthy vaccine recipients. The Oncomine TCR Beta short-read assay on an Illumina iSeq 100 was used to sequence cultures from other donors in the study. The research as a whole found: Among healthy vaccine recipients, nearly all vaccine-induced clones were SARS-CoV-2 mono-reactive, and just 1 of 255 was cross-reactive with common cold coronaviruses. The study was limited by a small number of convalescent patients, and early post-infection timepoints were lacking. Marked clonal contraction was observed in both infection-induced and vaccine-induced clones at late post-vaccination timepoints, consistent with waning T cell responses.

Libraries were built with the immunoSEQ multiplex PCR assay. DNA from the cultured and isolated CD4+ T cells underwent TCR beta CDR3 sequencing. Processing in the source paper ran as follows. Non-productive TCR sequences were removed, reads were trimmed to the CDR3 region, and CDR3s of at least 7 amino acids were retained. Antigen-specific clonotypes were identified with the MANAFEST web app by comparing expansion in peptide wells against reference cultures. To count as positive, a clone had to show expansion at FDR<0.05 compared with the reference and with all other wells, an odds ratio above 5, and a frequency above 0.1% in two replicate wells. Cross-reactive clonotypes were defined as significantly expanded in SARS-CoV-2 spike wells and in at least one common cold coronavirus spike condition. CDR3 similarity was assessed by Levenshtein distance using the stringdist R package, and unrooted trees were constructed with ape in R 3.6.1. In its TCRdb copy, this immuneACCESS table keeps in-frame sequences only and misses some clones. Where compared with another copy, unresolved V genes explain less than half of these, and the others have no known cause. D and trimming come from the DNA, and the V and J calls and clone size come from that table. Counted in this sample were around 69,000 clones; about 74% of them appeared once. The ten largest account for under 2% of the sample.

As concerns this clone: The clone's antigen remains unknown. It has no much larger one-base neighbor in the sample; base qualities were not kept.

In the ViraFEST assay, PBMC were stimulated with viral peptide pools, and antigen-specific CD4+ T cell clonotypes were then identified by expansion using TCR sequencing. After roughly 11 days of culture, CD4+ T cells were isolated with the EasySep CD4+ T cell isolation kit. Each participant got two doses of an mRNA SARS-CoV-2 vaccine, either BNT162b2 or mRNA-1273. Healthy vaccine recipients had no prior SARS-CoV-2 infection, confirmed by negative nucleocapsid antibodies before and after vaccination. Some 2 million PBMC per well were cultured with around 10 ug/ml peptides in IMDM containing 5% human AB serum, approximately 10 IU/ml IL-2 and gentamicin. On days 3 and 7, half of the culture medium was replaced with fresh IL-2-containing medium. Each peptide stimulation condition was cultured in triplicate wells unless otherwise noted. PBMC were separated from whole blood using Ficoll-Paque Plus gradient centrifugation and were then either cryopreserved at -140C or used fresh. The overlapping peptide pools covered the spike proteins of SARS-CoV-2 and of the common cold coronaviruses HCoV-NL63, HCoV-OC43 and HCoV-229E. The QIAamp micro DNA kit was used to extract genomic DNA from the cultured CD4+ T cells.

The starting material was CD4+ T cells from PBMCs cultured with HCoV-229E spike peptides, obtained after COVID-19 vaccination. Interpreted using the paper, the cell subset or site label stands for: HCoV-229E spike overlapping peptide pool stimulation. The TCR originated in a human donor who received a COVID-19 vaccine.

The nucleotide sequence is given as TGTGCCAGCAGCTTGTCCACAGATACGCAGTATTTT. Translated, it reads CASSLSTDTQYF. The chain is made from TRBV7-9 and TRBJ2-3, with the D segment identity uncertain. CDR3 length: 12 amino acids, cysteine to phenylalanine. Just the 36-base CDR3 DNA is kept, in frame starting at base 1. The germline ends are 3 bases apart after V is trimmed by 3 bases and J by 2 bases. From a lookup of the germline V gene (reference sequence), CDR1 and CDR2 are SEHNR and FQNEAQ.